The 23 T cell receptor beta chains in this list originate from one sample, sequenced in a study of blood T cell repertoires in COVID-19. Using immunoSEQ multiplex PCR, the repertoire was profiled, and TCRdb retains in-frame clones only, with some absent. Here the sample spans about 250,000 clones, approximately 90% being singletons. Sequencing was done on a sample of peripheral blood. The receptors come from a woman in her thirties or forties who had recovered from COVID-19.

This chain uses TRBV11-3 with TRBJ2-6; 12 bases fit TRBD1. V shed 3 bases and J 3 bases; nucleotides not matched to a gene: 6. Per germline, CDR1 SGHNT and CDR2 YENEEA. There are 18 residues in the CDR3. The CDR3 spells CASSFRDRGRSGANVLTF. The CDR3, as DNA: TGTGCCAGCAGCTTTCGGGACAGGGGGCGTAGTGGGGCCAACGTCCTGACTTTC.

Only one count was recorded for this clone. The J gene is TRBJ1-5, the V gene TRBV7-8; possible D gene TRBD1, 5 bases. The length of the CDR3 is 14 residues. The germline V gene has CDR1 SGHVS and CDR2 FQNEAQ. Trimming stripped 5 bases from V and 9 bases from J, with 17 bases between. The CDR3 reads CASSRGGGGGPQHF. The CDR3, as DNA: TGTGCCAGCAGCCGAGGCGGGGGTGGAGGGCCCCAGCATTTT. The full variable domain, completed using reference TRBV7-8 and TRBJ1-5, is GAGVSQSPRYKVAKRGQDVALRCDPISGHVSLFWYQQALGQGPEFLTYFQNEAQLDKSGLPSDRFFAERPEGSVSTLKIQRTQQEDSAVYLCASSRGGGGGPQHFGDGTRLSIL.

The gene calls are TRBV7-2 and TRBJ2-1; D is possibly TRBD2 (7 bases). Germline values: CDR1 SGHTA, CDR2 FQGNSA. Trimming took 8 bases from V and 8 from J, leaving 19 bases between them. This CDR3 comprises 14 residues. For the CDR3, the DNA is TGTGCCAGCCAATTGGGGGGGGCTCGGGATGAGCAGTTCTTC. Protein product: CASQLGGARDEQFF.

The chain combines TRBV24-1 with TRBJ2-5; 8 bases fit TRBD1. The ends lost 3 bases at V and 5 bases at J; junction bases unmatched: 7. Germline V gives CDR1 KGHDR, CDR2 SFDVKD. The CDR3 runs to 15 residues. CDR3 in amino acids: CATSDGRQGWETQYF. CDR3 sequence (DNA): TGTGCCACCAGTGATGGGCGACAGGGGTGGGAGACCCAGTACTTC.

The chain couples TRBV9 to TRBJ1-4, with 7 nucleotides matching TRBD1. The CDR3 has 14 amino acids. Germline values: CDR1 SGDLS, CDR2 YYNGEE. Trimming at V came to 4 bases and at J to 8 bases, leaving 8 bases not matched to a gene. In nucleotides, the CDR3 is TGTGCCAGCAGCCCCGGGACAGCTAGGGAAAAACTGTTTTTT. This encodes CASSPGTAREKLFF.

The gene calls are TRBV6-6 and TRBJ2-7; D is unresolved. The CDR3 runs 13 residues. CDR1 and CDR2 (germline): MNHNY, SVGAGI (reference sequence). The ends were cut back, 6 bases at V and 5 bases at J, with 14 bases in the middle. The CDR3 nucleotides are TGTGCCAGCAGCCTCCAGACTGGCCACGAGCAGTACGTC. This sequence encodes CASSLQTGHEQYV.

The rearrangement links TRBV9 to TRBJ2-1, with D possibly TRBD1 on 5 matching bases. Germline assignment: CDR1 SGDLS and CDR2 YYNGEE. The CDR3 runs 13 residues. The V end lost 2 bases, the J end lost 6 bases, and 9 bases lay between the germline ends. In DNA form, the CDR3 reads TGTGCCAGCAGCGTGCAGGGCGGCAATGAGCAGTTCTTC. Translating it yields CASSVQGGNEQFF.

This rearrangement joins TRBV19 to TRBJ1-2; D is perhaps TRBD1 (5 bases). The CDR3 totals 14 residues. Germline assignment: CDR1 LNHDA and CDR2 SQIVND (reference sequence). Trimming removed 7 bases from V and 8 bases from J, with 20 bases in between. This chain's CDR3 is CASTRRGGEDGYTF. CDR3 sequence (DNA): TGTGCCAGTACCCGAAGGGGAGGGGAGGACGGCTACACCTTC. Using reference TRBV19 and TRBJ1-2 for the parts outside the CDR3, the full variable domain is DGGITQSPKYLFRKEGQNVTLSCEQNLNHDAMYWYRQDPGQGLRLIYYSQIVNDFQKGDIAEGYSVSREKKESFPLTVTSAQKNPTAFYLCASTRRGGEDGYTFGSGTRLTVV.

The chain recombines TRBV5-6 with TRBJ1-2; weak D call: TRBD1 (6 bases). Trimming removed 4 bases from V and 6 bases from J, with 19 bases in between. The germline V gene has CDR1 SGHDT and CDR2 YYEEEE. The CDR3 is 15 amino acids. CDR3 residues: CASSPPRQDVHGYTF. CDR3 nucleotide sequence: TGTGCCAGCAGCCCCCCCCGACAGGACGTACATGGCTACACCTTC.

This clone was observed a handful of times. This chain connects TRBV7-9 to TRBJ1-2; 8 bases are a match to TRBD1. J was trimmed by 8 bases and V by 0 bases; bases with no gene match: 14. The CDR3 is 17 amino acids. Per germline, CDR1 SEHNR and CDR2 FQNEAQ (reference sequence). The CDR3 protein is CASSLADGQGASRGYTF. For the CDR3, the DNA is TGTGCCAGCAGCTTAGCGGATGGGCAGGGGGCATCGCGCGGCTACACCTTC. Filled out from reference TRBV7-9 and TRBJ1-2, the complete variable domain reads DTGVSQNPRHKITKRGQNVTFRCDPISEHNRLYWYRQTLGQGPEFLTYFQNEAQLEKSRLLSDRFSAERPKGSFSTLEIQRTEQGDSAMYLCASSLADGQGASRGYTFGSGTRLTVV.

The rearrangement joins TRBV7-3 to TRBJ2-3; TRBD2 might be the D (6 bases). V was shortened by 1 base and J by 6 bases, with 11 bases between the two germline ends. Germline values: CDR1 SGHTA, CDR2 FQGTGA. This CDR3 has 14 amino acids. Here the CDR3 DNA reads TGTGCCAGCAGCTTAAATGCGGGGATGGATACGCAGTATTTT. It specifies CASSLNAGMDTQYF. Supplemented by reference TRBV7-3 and TRBJ2-3, the full variable domain reads GAGVSQTPSNKVTEKGKYVELRCDPISGHTALYWYRQSLGQGPEFLIYFQGTGAADDSGLPNDRFFAVRPEGSVSTLKIQRTERGDSAVYLCASSLNAGMDTQYFGPGTRLTVL.

The chain carries TRBV9 and TRBJ1-3; D might be TRBD1 (6 bases). V lost 4 bases, J lost 0 bases, and 23 bases lay in between. The CDR3 is 19 amino acids. Germline V lookup: CDR1 SGDLS, CDR2 YYNGEE. The CDR3 DNA follows: TGTGCCAGCAGCCAACAGCCTAGGGGGACAAGACGCTCTGGAAACACCATATATTTT. Translation: CASSQQPRGTRRSGNTIYF.

Turning to this clone: This CDR3 is also generated by other DNA sequences in the sample. The chain recombines TRBV9 with TRBJ2-2, with a tentative D call TRBD2 (5 bases). CDR1 SGDLS and CDR2 YYNGEE come from the germline V gene. The V gene lost 4 bases and the J gene lost 5 bases, with 15 bases spanning the gap. There are 15 residues in the CDR3. Here the CDR3 DNA reads TGTGCCAGCAGCCCCCGGGGAGTGGGTACCGGGGAGCTGTTTTTT. The encoded protein is CASSPRGVGTGELFF.

The CDR3 sequence: CASSPTGNTEAFF. The CDR3 DNA follows: TGTGCCAGCTCGCCTACAGGGAACACTGAAGCTTTCTTT. J is TRBJ1-1 and V is TRBV18; possible D gene TRBD1, 5 bases. From germline, CDR1 is KGHSH and CDR2 LQKENI. CDR3 length equals 13 residues. Trimming pared 6 bases from V and 1 base from J, leaving 9 bases between.

V usage is TRBV12-3 or TRBV12-4 and J usage is TRBJ1-2; TRBD1 might be the D (5 bases). V lost 6 bases, J lost 7 bases, and 9 bases lay in between. The CDR3 extends over 11 amino acids. The CDR3: CASSRGTGYTF. CDR3 coding DNA: TGTGCCAGCAGCCGCGGGACTGGCTACACCTTC.

This chain connects TRBV24-1 to TRBJ1-1; D not resolved. Germline V gives CDR1 KGHDR, CDR2 SFDVKD. The CDR3 length is 15 residues. Trimming removed 2 bases from V and 10 bases from J, with 19 bases in between. CDR3 nucleotide sequence: TGTGCCACCAGTGATTCTACCCCCGGGTCCCGTGGAGCTTTCTTT. Protein sequence: CATSDSTPGSRGAFF.

The V gene is TRBV9, the J gene TRBJ2-1, with D unclear. Germline V gene sequence: CDR1 SGDLS, CDR2 YYNGEE. Between the trimmed V and J ends, which lost 4 bases and 6 bases, there was a span of 14 bases. The CDR3 loop spans 14 amino acids. CDR3 residues: CASSPAPLGNEQFF. The DNA of the CDR3 is TGTGCCAGCAGCCCAGCCCCGCTAGGCAATGAGCAGTTCTTC.

This chain joins TRBV30 and TRBJ1-3; D remains ambiguous. Looked up from germline, CDR1 is GTSNPN and CDR2 is SVGIG (reference sequence). Trimming took 5 bases from V and 1 from J, leaving 9 bases between them. The length of the CDR3 is 13 residues. CDR3 region: CAWATGSGNTIYF. Written as DNA, the CDR3 is TGTGCCTGGGCGACGGGGTCTGGAAACACCATATATTTT.

The V gene is TRBV7-3, the J gene TRBJ2-2; maybe TRBD2 (5 bases). The CDR3 runs to 15 residues. Trimming cost V 5 bases and J 7 bases, with 17 bases left between them. The germline CDR1 and CDR2 sequences are SGHTA and FQGTGA. CDR3: CASSPAGLGGGELFF. The CDR3 DNA reads as TGTGCCAGCAGCCCCGCCGGGCTAGGAGGCGGGGAGCTGTTTTTT.

The chain has TRBV5-4 and TRBJ2-3; 7 bases are shared with TRBD1. J lost 3 bases, V lost 4 bases, and 5 bases had no gene match. CDR1 is SGHNT and CDR2 is YYREEE in the germline V gene (reference sequence). This CDR3 has 14 amino acids. The CDR3 loop is CASSERQGTDTQYF. The CDR3 DNA follows: TGTGCCAGCAGCGAACGACAGGGAACAGATACGCAGTATTTT.

The chain joins TRBV11-3 to TRBJ2-5; TRBD2 aligns across 10 bases. The CDR3 loop spans 16 amino acids. The J segment lost 1 base and the V segment lost 5 bases, leaving 7 bases of the junction unmatched. Germline V CDR1 and CDR2: SGHNT, YENEEA. Here the CDR3 reads CASSPLAGVGQETQYF. The CDR3 nucleotides are TGTGCCAGCAGCCCGCTAGCGGGAGTGGGCCAAGAGACCCAGTACTTC.

This sequence joins TRBV21-1 and TRBJ2-5; TRBD2, as called in the table, went unchecked against the DNA. TRBV21-1 constitutes a pseudogene. The CDR3 sequence is 17 residues long. The CDR3 DNA reads TGTGCCAGCAGCCCCCACCGACTAGCGGGAGGACGGGAGACCCAGTACTTC. Encoded protein: CASSPHRLAGGRETQYF.

V usage is TRBV6-6 and J usage is TRBJ2-1; 7 bases fit TRBD2. The CDR3 has 15 amino acids. CDR1 and CDR2 (germline): MNHNY, SVGAGI (reference sequence). The V gene end was trimmed by 8 bases and the J gene end by 6 bases; junction bases not matched to a gene: 13. CDR3 loop: CASGPVGGPFNEQFF. DNA for the CDR3: TGTGCCAGCGGGCCGGTGGGAGGGCCTTTCAATGAGCAGTTCTTC.